These 21 T cell receptor beta chains came from one sample sequenced in a study of blood T cell repertoires in COVID-19 (dated by TCRdb to about 2020). Library generation was performed with the immunoSEQ multiplex PCR assay. Drawn from immuneACCESS, this table holds only the in-frame rearrangements with V and J called that TCRdb kept. Clones are partly lost; checked studies trace under half to an unresolved V gene and leave the rest unexplained. The sample records over 150,000 clones, 80% to 85% of which are singletons. Clones ranked in the top ten supply roughly 6.9% of the sample. The sequenced material came from PBMCs or T cells enriched from blood (not recorded which). These TCRs come from a middle-aged man who had recovered from COVID-19.

V is TRBV18 and J is TRBJ2-1; perhaps TRBD1 as D (5 bases). Germline V gene lookup returns CDR1 KGHSH and CDR2 LQKENI. V was shortened by 0 bases and J by 5 bases, with 17 bases between the two germline ends. The CDR3 covers 17 residues. CDR3 loop: CASSPPRAVLVHNEQFF. CDR3 bases: TGTGCCAGCTCACCACCCAGGGCAGTTTTAGTTCACAATGAGCAGTTCTTC.

The chain has TRBV4-2 and TRBJ1-5; D not resolved. Germline lookup yields CDR1 LGHNA and CDR2 YNFKEQ. V lost 0 bases and J 5 bases, leaving 11 bases between the germline ends. The CDR3 spans 15 residues. The CDR3 loop reads CASSQDNGGDQPQHF. In DNA, the CDR3 is TGTGCCAGCAGCCAAGATAACGGAGGTGATCAGCCCCAGCATTTT.

V usage is TRBV6-1 and J usage is TRBJ1-2; maybe TRBD1 (6 bases). V was trimmed by 4 bases and J by 1 base, leaving 16 bases between them. Germline loops: CDR1 MNHNS, CDR2 SASEGT. This CDR3 spans 16 amino acids. DNA of the CDR3: TGTGCCAGCAGTGTTGATCAGGGGCCGTTTAACTATGGCTACACCTTC. The encoded protein is CASSVDQGPFNYGYTF.

This chain connects TRBV30 to TRBJ1-1; D ambiguous. This CDR3 comprises 13 residues. Germline CDR1 is GTSNPN and CDR2 is SVGIG (reference sequence). The V gene lost 0 bases and the J gene lost 0 bases, with 5 bases spanning the gap. In DNA form, the CDR3 reads TGTGCCTGGAGTGTAAGCTTGAACACTGAAGCTTTCTTT. It specifies CAWSVSLNTEAFF.

The chain carries TRBV2 and TRBJ1-1; D gene ambiguous. Germline V gene sequence: CDR1 SNHLY, CDR2 FYNNEI. The CDR3 is 11 residues long. V was pared by 6 bases and J by 8 bases, with 10 bases between. CDR3 nucleotide sequence: TGTGCCAGCAGATATGGGCCAGAAGCTTTCTTT. It is translated as CASRYGPEAFF.

J is TRBJ2-7 and V is TRBV24-1; 11 bases map to TRBD1. Trimming cost V 3 bases and J 2 bases; bases outside gene matches: 5. In germline, CDR1 is KGHDR, CDR2 SFDVKD. This CDR3 comprises 16 residues. The CDR3: CATSDPGQGDTYEQYF. DNA for the CDR3: TGTGCCACCAGTGATCCGGGACAGGGGGACACCTACGAGCAGTACTTC.

The chain couples TRBV2 to TRBJ2-2; no reliable D call. Trimming took 11 bases from V and 0 from J, leaving 10 bases between them. Germline CDR1 reads SNHLY; CDR2 reads FYNNEI. The CDR3 contains 13 residues. CDR3 region: CAGSTANTGELFF. The DNA of the CDR3 is TGTGCCGGTTCAACAGCGAACACCGGGGAGCTGTTTTTT.

The chain employs TRBV9 and TRBJ1-3; no reliable D call. This CDR3 has 17 residues. Germline CDR1 and CDR2: SGDLS and YYNGEE. V lost 0 bases, J lost 0 bases, and 13 bases lay in between. For the CDR3, the DNA is TGTGCCAGCAGCGTAGCCGAGAGAATTCTCTCTGGAAACACCATATATTTT. Translating gives CASSVAERILSGNTIYF.

The CDR3 DNA reads as TGTGCCAGCAGCTTGCCGGAGCGGGGGGAAGAAGAGACCCAGTACTTC. Translated: CASSLPERGEEETQYF. V usage is TRBV7-6 and J usage is TRBJ2-5, with 9 bases that match TRBD2. V shed 3 bases and J 3 bases; nucleotides not matched to a gene: 8. The CDR3 loop spans 16 amino acids. The germline CDR1 and CDR2 sequences are SGHVS and FNYEAQ.

The genes are TRBV7-2 and TRBJ2-3; 10 bases are shared with TRBD2. CDR1 is SGHTA, CDR2 FQGNSA, per germline. V lost 5 bases and J lost 6; bases outside the gene matches: 17. CDR3 size: 18 residues. The CDR3 coding sequence is TGTGCCAGCAGCCCAGACCCCCTAGCGGGGGCTTTATATGATACGCAGTATTTT. Its translation: CASSPDPLAGALYDTQYF.

This sequence joins TRBV3-1 (or the pseudogene TRBV3-2) and TRBJ2-2; no clear D gene. V was cut by 5 bases and J by 8 bases, with 9 bases left in between. The CDR3 covers 12 residues. The germline gives CDR1 LGHDT, CDR2 YNNKEL (reference sequence). The CDR3 coding sequence is TGTGCCAGCAGCTTGCGTTGGGGGGAGCTGTTTTTT. This codes for CASSLRWGELFF.

The CDR3 DNA sequence: TGTGCCAGCAGTTTATTGTGGACAAGGCTGTCCGGGGAGCTGTTTTTT. Encoded protein: CASSLLWTRLSGELFF. This sequence joins TRBV27 and TRBJ2-2, with D tentatively TRBD1 (5 bases). Trimming removed 1 base at V and 6 bases at J, with 15 bases between. CDR3 length equals 16 residues. Germline loops: CDR1 MNHEY, CDR2 SMNVEV (reference sequence).

V usage is TRBV11-2 and J usage is TRBJ1-3; weak D call: TRBD1 (6 bases). Trimming cost V 5 bases and J 4 bases, with 21 bases left between them. The CDR3 totals 17 residues. Per the germline V gene, CDR1 is SGHAT and CDR2 is FQNNGV. The CDR3 DNA follows: TGTGCCAGCAGCACAGTCACAGGGTTGGGAACGGGAAACACCATATATTTT. This translates into CASSTVTGLGTGNTIYF.

This clone was found a few times. The V call is TRBV12-3 or TRBV12-4, the J call TRBJ2-7; D gene unclear. The CDR3 covers 12 residues. Trimming took 3 bases from V and 4 from J, leaving 7 bases between them. The CDR3 sequence is CASSFTGYEQYF. In DNA, the CDR3 is TGTGCCAGCAGTTTTACCGGTTACGAGCAGTACTTC.

This clone came up once. The chain couples TRBV18 to TRBJ1-2; 7 nucleotides agree with TRBD1. CDR1 and CDR2 from the germline V gene are KGHSH and LQKENI. The CDR3 runs to 15 residues. The trim removed 3 bases at V and 5 bases at J, leaving 9 bases unmatched. CDR3 nucleotide sequence: TGTGCCAGCTCACCCCGGGACAGCGGGGGGTATGGCTACACCTTC. Protein sequence: CASSPRDSGGYGYTF. The full variable domain, completed using reference TRBV18 and TRBJ1-2, is NAGVMQNPRHLVRRRGQEARLRCSPMKGHSHVYWYRQLPEEGLKFMVYLQKENIIDESGMPKERFSAEFPKEGPSILRIQQVVRGDSAAYFCASSPRDSGGYGYTFGSGTRLTVV.

This chain connects TRBV18 to TRBJ1-6; D unresolved. CDR1 is KGHSH, CDR2 LQKENI, per germline. V lost 4 bases, J lost 7 bases, and 8 bases lay in between. The CDR3 is 13 residues long. DNA of the CDR3: TGTGCCAGCTCACAACATAAAAATTCACCCCTCCACTTT. It encodes CASSQHKNSPLHF.

This clone was detected only a few times. The chain employs TRBV4-2 and TRBJ1-2; D unresolved. The V end lost 0 bases, the J end lost 8 bases, and 19 bases lay between the germline ends. The germline V gene encodes CDR1 LGHNA and CDR2 YNFKEQ. The CDR3 sequence is 16 residues long. The CDR3 sequence: CASSQDNGVAGKGYTF. CDR3 bases: TGTGCCAGCAGCCAAGATAATGGAGTGGCGGGGAAAGGCTACACCTTC.

This clone was counted a single time. In the same sample, other DNA sequences code for this CDR3. V gene TRBV5-1 combines with J gene TRBJ1-4, with 9 bases lining up with TRBD1. Trimming took 2 bases from V and 3 from J; bases not matched to a gene: 2. The V gene's germline CDR1 is SGHRS and CDR2 YFSETQ. This CDR3 comprises 15 residues. CDR3 coding DNA: TGCGCCAGCAGCTTACAGGGGGCGGCTAATGAAAAACTGTTTTTT. Its translation is CASSLQGAANEKLFF. The full variable domain, in which reference TRBV5-1 and TRBJ1-4 provide the parts outside the CDR3, is KAGVTQTPRYLIKTRGQQVTLSCSPISGHRSVSWYQQTPGQGLQFLFEYFSETQRNKGNFPGRFSGRQFSNSRSEMNVSTLELGDSALYLCASSLQGAANEKLFFGSGTQLSVL.

This clone came up once. The J gene is TRBJ1-2, the V gene TRBV5-6, with 10 bases that match TRBD1. The ends lost 1 base at V and 3 bases at J; junction bases unmatched: 3. This CDR3 spans 15 amino acids. Looked up from germline, CDR1 is SGHDT and CDR2 is YYEEEE. The CDR3 reads CASSLRQGAYYGYTF. CDR3 DNA sequence: TGTGCCAGCAGCTTGAGACAGGGGGCTTACTATGGCTACACCTTC.

The chain recombines TRBV15 with TRBJ2-3; D not resolved. The ends were cut back, 0 bases at V and 0 bases at J, with 7 bases in the middle. CDR1 and CDR2 (germline): LNHNV, YYDKDF (reference sequence). CDR3 size: 15 residues. The CDR3 DNA is TGTGCCACCAGCAGAGATGGCAGAAGCACAGATACGCAGTATTTT. Residues: CATSRDGRSTDTQYF.

Written as DNA, the CDR3 is TGTGCCAGCACTCGCCCTAGCGGGGGGGCCTACAATGAGCAGTTCTTC. It specifies CASTRPSGGAYNEQFF. The chain couples TRBV28 to TRBJ2-1, with 12 nucleotides matching TRBD2. The CDR3 spans 16 residues. The V gene's germline CDR1 is MDHEN and CDR2 SYDVKM. V shed 7 bases, J shed 2 bases, and the junction held 6 bases outside the gene matches. Based on the CDR3 plus reference TRBV28 and TRBJ2-1, the full variable domain is DVKVTQSSRYLVKRTGEKVFLECVQDMDHENMFWYRQDPGLGLRLIYFSYDVKMKEKGDIPEGYSVSREKKERFSLILESASTNQTSMYLCASTRPSGGAYNEQFFGPGTRLTVL.